These 11 T cell receptor beta chains share one sample of origin, sequenced in a study of T cells in Graves' hyperthyroidism and ophthalmopathy. Authors of the study amplified TCR beta CDR3 regions from RNA transcripts. When the TCR CDR3 underwent first-round RT-PCR, the HTBI primer set was used. In TCRdb, the multiplex PCR reads were re-called with MiXCR into one record per CDR3 protein. The table lists around 600,000 distinct CDR3 sequences, more than 13% of them singletons. The source material was blood. These receptors all come from a woman aged 18 to 35 with Graves' ophthalmopathy.

Details on this clonotype: At one boundary the junction diverges from the germline segment, which might be a read error. V and J are TRBV28 and TRBJ2-1; D unclear. The germline V gene has CDR1 MDHEN and CDR2 SYDVKM. The CDR3 contains 14 residues. DNA for the CDR3: TGTGCCAGCAGTTACGGGCGTAACTACAATGAGCAGTCCTTC. This encodes CASSYGRNYNEQSF. Drawing the rest from reference TRBV28 and TRBJ2-1, the complete variable domain is DVKVTQSSRYLVKRTGEKVFLECVQDMDHENMFWYRQDPGLGLRLIYFSYDVKMKEKGDIPEGYSVSREKKERFSLILESASTNQTSMYLCASSYGRNYNEQSFGPGTRLTVL.

This clonotype was seen only a few times. J is TRBJ1-3 and V is TRBV6-5; D is perhaps TRBD1 (6 bases). Looked up from germline, CDR1 is MNHEY and CDR2 is SVGAGI. The V end lost 4 bases, the J end lost 3 bases, and 34 bases lay between the germline ends. The CDR3 is 22 amino acids. The CDR3 coding sequence is TGTGCCAGCAGTTTCTCCAGCTCTTATGGCGTAGAACCGGGACACTTTGGAAACACCATATATTTT. It encodes CASSFSSSYGVEPGHFGNTIYF.

Points on this clonotype: A much larger clonotype is one base distant, so this may be a read error. The chain recombines TRBV5-1 with TRBJ2-1; D is unclear. The V gene's germline CDR1 is SGHRS and CDR2 YFSETQ. Deletions cut 2 bases from V and 5 bases from J, with 11 bases between. The CDR3 runs to 14 residues. The CDR3 loop is CASSFRTENNEQFF. The CDR3 nucleotides are TGCGCCAGCAGCTTTAGGACGGAGAACAATGAGCAGTTCTTC.

This clonotype was observed at least ten times. The chain has TRBV3-1 and TRBJ2-3; TRBD1 matches at 7 bases. V gave up 0 bases and J gave up 2 bases; unmatched junction bases: 8. In germline, CDR1 is LGHDT, CDR2 YNNKEL (reference sequence). The length of the CDR3 is 17 residues. The CDR3 region is CASSQDPSGTATDTQYF. Written as DNA, the CDR3 is TGTGCCAGCAGCCAAGATCCCTCCGGGACAGCCACAGATACGCAGTATTTT.

Comment on this clonotype: This may stem from a read error, because a much larger clone lies one nucleotide away. The chain uses TRBV30 and TRBJ1-1, with 8 bases identical to TRBD1. There are 15 residues in the CDR3. Per the germline V gene, CDR1 is GTSNPN and CDR2 is SVGIG (reference sequence). Trimming at V came to 7 bases and at J to 1 base, leaving 11 bases not matched to a gene. CDR3 DNA sequence: TGTGCCTACACAAGGGACAGGTTCGAGAACACTGAAGCTTTCTTT. Translated: CAYTRDRFENTEAFF.

This clonotype was recorded many times. V is TRBV7-9 and J is TRBJ2-7; D is tentatively TRBD1 or TRBD2 (5 bases each). The CDR3 length is 13 residues. Germline V gene lookup returns CDR1 SEHNR and CDR2 FQNEAQ (reference sequence). Trimming removed 5 bases from V and 5 bases from J, with 13 bases in between. Here the CDR3 DNA reads TGTGCCAGCAGCCGGCCAGGGACCCACGAGCAGTACTTC. The encoded protein is CASSRPGTHEQYF.

The table lists this clonotype with a few counts. The J gene is TRBJ2-7, the V gene TRBV19; no reliable D call. CDR3 length: 13 amino acids. Trimming took off 3 bases at V and 3 bases at J, with 9 bases between the two ends. Per the germline V gene, CDR1 is LNHDA and CDR2 is SQIVND (reference sequence). The CDR3, as DNA: TGTGCCAGTAGTATGGGTGGGAACTACGAGCAGTACTTC. As protein: CASSMGGNYEQYF.

Regarding this clonotype: At one of its ends the junction is not consistent with the germline gene, which may arise from a read error. In nucleotides, the CDR3 is TGTGCCAGCAGTTTATCGGCAGGGACCCACGAGCGGTACTTC. This gives the protein CASSLSAGTHERYF. The rearrangement joins TRBV27 to TRBJ2-7; D tentatively reads TRBD1 or TRBD2 (5 bases each). Germline V lookup: CDR1 MNHEY, CDR2 SMNVEV (reference sequence). The CDR3 consists of 14 residues.

Many counts were recorded for this clonotype. The chain is built from TRBV28 and TRBJ1-6, with D hard to call. This CDR3 spans 15 amino acids. Deletions cut 2 bases from V and 15 bases from J, with 20 bases between. Germline-derived CDR1 and CDR2 are MDHEN and SYDVKM. As DNA, the CDR3 is TGTGCCAGCAGTTTACCCTCGGACGCCTTCGGTCTCCTCCACTTT. As protein: CASSLPSDAFGLLHF.

This clonotype came up many times. This chain uses TRBV6-6 with TRBJ1-5, with 10 positions matching TRBD1. With V trimmed by 1 base and J by 3 bases, 3 bases remained unmatched. The CDR3 is 16 amino acids. CDR1 and CDR2 from the germline V gene are MNHNY and SVGAGI (reference sequence). The CDR3 loop reads CASSYWDRGYNQPQHF. CDR3 nucleotides: TGTGCCAGCAGTTACTGGGACAGGGGATACAATCAGCCCCAGCATTTT.

Many counts were recorded for this clonotype. The J gene is TRBJ1-4, the V gene TRBV18; unclear D gene. The CDR3 spans 14 residues. V was cut by 0 bases and J by 5 bases, with 7 bases left in between. Germline V gene data show CDR1 as KGHSH and CDR2 as LQKENI. In DNA form, the CDR3 reads TGTGCCAGCTCACCACCGTCGGAGAATGAAAAACTGTTTTTT. It encodes CASSPPSENEKLFF.